This TCR beta chain was identified in a study of Graves' ophthalmopathy and Graves' hyperthyroidism. In this sample, this clonotype turned up a few times. The germline gives CDR1 SGHTA, CDR2 FQGNSA. The germline V and J ends were trimmed by 1 base and 1 base, with 11 bases remaining between them. The CDR3 loop spans 16 amino acids. Transcripts of RNA were the source for amplifying TCR beta CDR3 regions. First-round RT-PCR relied on HTBI primers, and a second-round multiplex PCR came next. TCRdb ran MiXCR on the multiplex PCR reads and lists one entry per CDR3 protein. The sample lists 200,000 to 300,000 distinct CDR3 sequences; around 50% were seen once.

The sequence derives from an adult man with Graves' ophthalmopathy. Material: peripheral blood. The genes are TRBV7-2 and TRBJ1-3, with a possible D match to TRBD1 (6 bases). CDR3: CASSLVGGASGNTIYF. DNA of the CDR3: TGTGCCAGCAGCTTAGTAGGGGGGGCTTCTGGAAACACCATATATTTT.